Below are 14 T cell receptor beta chains sequenced from a single sample in a study of T cell responses to AZD1222 COVID-19 vaccine. The data were produced by immunoSEQ multiplex PCR, yet TCRdb's version contains in-frame clones alone and is incomplete. The data show approximately 89,000 clones, about 88% seen once. Here the sequenced sample was peripheral blood, taken on day 0 of AZD1222 vaccination. The receptors stem from an adult in good health.

The chain joins TRBV19 to TRBJ1-2; D ambiguous. CDR3 length: 14 residues. Germline CDR1 is LNHDA and CDR2 is SQIVND (reference sequence). The ends were cut back, 5 bases at V and 1 base at J, with 11 bases in the middle. CDR3 in DNA: TGTGCCAGTAGTGAAAAACACAATAACTATGGCTACACCTTC. Protein product: CASSEKHNNYGYTF.

The rearrangement uses TRBV6-2 or TRBV6-3 and TRBJ1-1; no clear D gene. Germline CDR1 and CDR2: MNHEY and SVGEGT. V lost 4 bases and J 1 base, leaving 10 bases between the germline ends. The CDR3 has 14 residues. The CDR3 sequence is CASSWYVRNTEAFF. The CDR3 DNA reads as TGTGCCAGCAGTTGGTATGTTAGGAACACTGAAGCTTTCTTT.

This chain joins TRBV27 and TRBJ2-4, with 8 bases aligning to TRBD2. The V segment lost 2 bases and the J segment 8 bases; nucleotides outside the gene matches: 5. The germline CDR1 and CDR2 sequences are MNHEY and SMNVEV (reference sequence). CDR3 length: 14 amino acids. In nucleotides, the CDR3 is TGTGCCAGCAGTTTAAGTCCGGGGGGGGACATTCAGTACTTC. This translates into CASSLSPGGDIQYF.

CDR3 amino acids: CASSPLDTQYF. CDR3 sequence (DNA): TGTGCCAGCAGTCCCCTAGATACGCAGTATTTT. The rearrangement uses TRBV25-1 and TRBJ2-3; no definite D call. The ends were cut back, 5 bases at V and 5 bases at J, with 5 bases in the middle. The CDR3 is 11 amino acids. Looked up from germline, CDR1 is MGHDK and CDR2 is SYGVNS.

The chain carries TRBV12-3 or TRBV12-4 and TRBJ2-2, with D unclear. The CDR3 spans 13 residues. Trimming shortened V by 3 bases and J by 6 bases, and 8 bases separated the two germline ends. The CDR3 DNA follows: TGTGCCAGCAGTTTGTTAGGGCCCGGGGAGCTGTTTTTT. It encodes CASSLLGPGELFF.

The V call is TRBV28, the J call TRBJ2-3; 7 bases line up with TRBD2. The CDR3 totals 13 residues. Germline V CDR1 and CDR2: MDHEN, SYDVKM. Trimming took 8 bases from V and 3 from J; bases not matched to a gene: 5. CDR3 protein: CASVPSGTDTQYF. For the CDR3, the DNA is TGTGCCAGCGTCCCTAGCGGAACAGATACGCAGTATTTT.

The chain is built from TRBV30 and TRBJ1-6; a possible D gene is TRBD1 (6 bases). Germline V gene data show CDR1 as GTSNPN and CDR2 as SVGIG (reference sequence). The CDR3 covers 14 residues. With 1 base removed from V and 5 bases from J, the gap between germline ends came to 9 bases. In DNA, the CDR3 is TGTGCCTGGAGTGGGGGACAAGATAATTCACCCCTCCACTTT. Encoded protein: CAWSGGQDNSPLHF. The full variable domain, rest sourced from reference TRBV30 and TRBJ1-6, is SQTIHQWPATLVQPVGSPLSLECTVEGTSNPNLYWYRQAAGRGLQLLFYSVGIGQISSEVPQNLSASRPQDRQFILSSKKLLLSDSGFYLCAWSGGQDNSPLHFGNGTRLTVT.

The chain links TRBV6-5 to TRBJ2-7; D is uncertain. The CDR3 contains 12 residues. Germline lookup yields CDR1 MNHEY and CDR2 SVGAGI. Trimming cost V 10 bases and J 2 bases, with 12 bases left between them. CDR3 bases: TGTGCCACCACCGTGGAGACCTACGAGCAGTACTTC. It specifies CATTVETYEQYF.

The genes are TRBV5-1 and TRBJ2-3, with D uncertain. The CDR3 length is 14 residues. Germline assignment: CDR1 SGHRS and CDR2 YFSETQ. The V end lost 0 bases, the J end lost 2 bases, and 7 bases lay between the germline ends. The CDR3 sequence: CASSLEEPTDTQYF. CDR3 bases: TGCGCCAGCAGCTTGGAAGAGCCCACAGATACGCAGTATTTT.

This clone was seen just once. The genes are TRBV5-1 and TRBJ2-7, with no clear D. Trimming took 0 bases from V and 5 from J, leaving 12 bases between them. The CDR3 is 14 residues long. CDR1 and CDR2 (germline): SGHRS, YFSETQ. CDR3 residues: CASSLEQTSDEQYF. The CDR3 DNA sequence: TGCGCCAGCAGCTTGGAACAGACCTCGGACGAGCAGTACTTC.

The chain couples TRBV20-1 to TRBJ1-1, with no clear D. The germline V gene has CDR1 DFQATT and CDR2 SNEGSKA (reference sequence). V lost 6 bases and J 6 bases, leaving 11 bases between the germline ends. The length of the CDR3 is 11 residues. The CDR3 reads CSAGGIPEAFF. In DNA form, the CDR3 reads TGCAGTGCCGGAGGAATCCCTGAAGCTTTCTTT.

The chain has TRBV5-6 and TRBJ1-4; TRBD1 matches 8 bases. Per germline, CDR1 SGHDT and CDR2 YYEEEE. The CDR3 runs 15 residues. J lost 8 bases, V lost 4 bases, and 10 bases had no gene match. CDR3 sequence reads: CASSETGAPGEKLFF. In DNA form, the CDR3 reads TGTGCCAGCAGCGAGACAGGGGCTCCGGGAGAAAAACTGTTTTTT.

J is TRBJ1-1 and V is TRBV6-5; D is ambiguous. Trimming removed 5 bases from V and 5 bases from J, with 12 bases in between. The germline V gene encodes CDR1 MNHEY and CDR2 SVGAGI. This CDR3 is built from 13 residues. CDR3 sequence (DNA): TGTGCCAGCAGTCTCCCCCCTCGTACTGAAGCTTTCTTT. It codes for CASSLPPRTEAFF.

The chain joins TRBV7-9 to TRBJ2-5; a weak D match, TRBD2 (6 bases). Trimming shortened V by 5 bases and J by 5 bases, and 12 bases separated the two germline ends. CDR1 and CDR2 (germline): SEHNR, FQNEAQ (reference sequence). The CDR3 loop spans 13 amino acids. CDR3 sequence reads: CASSLTGVETQYF. The CDR3 DNA follows: TGTGCCAGCAGCCTCACGGGGGTCGAGACCCAGTACTTC. The variable domain in full, with the rest retrieved from reference TRBV7-9 and TRBJ2-5, is DTGVSQNPRHKITKRGQNVTFRCDPISEHNRLYWYRQTLGQGPEFLTYFQNEAQLEKSRLLSDRFSAERPKGSFSTLEIQRTEQGDSAMYLCASSLTGVETQYFGPGTRLLVL.